This T cell receptor beta chain appears in the sequencing data of a study of T cell repertoires in cytomegalovirus infection. With V trimmed by 5 bases and J by 0 bases, 5 bases remained unmatched. The CDR3 sequence is 15 residues long. Looked up from germline, CDR1 is SGHVS and CDR2 is FNYEAQ. There are a few counts of this clonotype. The antigen is not known. Study-wide points: Of the TCR beta families, the public ones yielded a cumulative frequency that identified carriers of CMV plus the relevant HLA.

TCRdb re-analysed the reads in MiXCR, keeping a single row per CDR3 protein. The profile shows around 490,000 distinct CDR3 sequences, less than 30% of them singletons. The rearrangement uses TRBV7-6 and TRBJ2-5, with TRBD2 matching 8 bases. The source of this sequence is a human donor in good health (CMV status not recorded). Some clones in this sample may be carry-over from other donors' samples. The specimen sequenced was PBMCs. CDR3 coding DNA: TGTGCCAGCAGCCGACGGGGGGGATACCAAGAGACCCAGTACTTC. Translating gives CASSRRGGYQETQYF.